This T cell receptor beta chain was found in a study of cytomegalovirus exposure and HLA in healthy donors. Study results and limitations: In a later analysis, TCR beta V- and J-gene trimming showed a link to a missense DCLRE1C variant.

The primer mix had 60 Vbeta and 13 Jbeta primers. This table comes from immunoSEQ multiplex PCR, and its TCRdb copy is limited to in-frame clones, with some not included. The data contain about 160,000 clones, roughly 79% of them singletons. In the case of this clone: No antigen is known for it.

The germline CDR1 and CDR2 sequences are LGHNA and YSLEER. V trimming: 0 bases; J trimming: 2 bases; junction bases outside the gene matches: 4. The CDR3 extends over 16 amino acids. This clonotype was sampled from a woman in her 50s in good health and CMV-seronegative. The sample was PBMCs. The chain links TRBV4-3 to TRBJ2-7; 10 nucleotides line up with TRBD2. The CDR3 bases are TGCGCCAGCAGCCAAGAGGTCCTAGCGGGAGCCTACGAGCAGTACTTC. It encodes CASSQEVLAGAYEQYF.